These 31 T cell receptor beta chains were sequenced from one sample in a study of spatial heterogeneity in lung cancer. Time point indicated: sample taken at primary tumor resection. Unsorted whole RNA from tumor, nontumor lung or frozen PBMC underwent sequencing. TCRdb re-called the 5' RACE reads with MiXCR, one entry per CDR3 protein. Here the sample spans thousands of distinct CDR3 sequences, roughly 4.5% being singletons. The sequencing used PBMCs, collected at surgery. The receptors originated from a male donor with early-stage non-small cell lung cancer.

This clonotype was counted many times. This beta chain turned up in a library designed for alpha chains; as an off-target read, its abundance says little. V is TRBV20-1 and J is TRBJ1-1, with D perhaps TRBD1 (6 bases). Trimming pared 4 bases from V and 11 bases from J, leaving 14 bases between. This CDR3 spans 11 amino acids. The germline CDR1 and CDR2 sequences are DFQATT and SNEGSKA (reference sequence). CDR3 protein: CSAIPGAGAFF. CDR3 sequence (DNA): TGCAGTGCTATACCGGGGGCTGGTGCTTTCTTT.

This clonotype was seen ten or more times. This beta chain represents an off-target read in a library built for alpha chains; its size is of limited meaning. The chain has TRBV7-2 and TRBJ1-3; maybe TRBD1 (6 bases). The CDR3 length is 16 residues. Germline loops: CDR1 SGHTA, CDR2 FQGNSA. The V end was cut by 6 bases, the J end by 6 bases, with 21 bases between. The chain's CDR3 is CASRRQVSDWENTIYF. The CDR3 coding sequence is TGTGCCAGCAGGAGACAGGTGTCTGATTGGGAAAACACCATATATTTT.

This clonotype was detected many times. A library prepared for alpha chains yielded this beta chain as an off-target read; its size is of little meaning. The V and J genes are TRBV15 and TRBJ2-7; unclear D gene. Between the trimmed V and J ends, which lost 1 base and 0 bases, there was a span of 7 bases. This CDR3 comprises 14 residues. Germline CDR1 is LNHNV and CDR2 is YYDKDF (reference sequence). This CDR3 reads CATSRGHSSYEQYF. The CDR3 nucleotides are TGTGCCACCAGCAGAGGTCACAGCTCCTACGAGCAGTACTTC. The variable domain in full, with the rest retrieved from reference TRBV15 and TRBJ2-7, is DAMVIQNPRYQVTQFGKPVTLSCSQTLNHNVMYWYQQKSSQAPKLLFHYYDKDFNNEADTPDNFQSRRPNTSFCFLDIRSPGLGDTAMYLCATSRGHSSYEQYFGPGTRLTVT.

The table lists this clonotype with many counts. This beta chain is off target for a library built for alpha chains, so its abundance means little. This chain connects TRBV5-8 to TRBJ1-1; D might be TRBD1 (6 bases). With 0 bases removed from V and 4 bases from J, the gap between germline ends came to 10 bases. This CDR3 region has 14 residues. Germline-derived CDR1 and CDR2 are SGHTS and YDEGEE. The DNA for the CDR3 is TGTGCCAGCAGCTTGGTACAGGGTGGCACTGAAGCTTTCTTT. Translated, it gives CASSLVQGGTEAFF.

In its sample, this clonotype is medium-sized. As an off-target read in a library built for alpha chains, this beta chain has a frequency of little significance. V is TRBV2 and J is TRBJ2-4, with D unclear. The CDR3 has 14 residues. CDR1 is SNHLY and CDR2 is FYNNEI in the germline V gene. The ends were cut back, 3 bases at V and 10 bases at J, with 16 bases in the middle. DNA for the CDR3: TGTGCCAGCAGTGAGACGACCAACCTGGGGATTCAGTACTTC. Its translation: CASSETTNLGIQYF.

This clonotype occurred many times. As an off-target read in a library built for alpha chains, this beta chain has a frequency of little significance. This rearrangement joins TRBV12-3 or TRBV12-4 to TRBJ2-2; no firm D call. V lost 1 base and J lost 0, with 3 bases in between. This CDR3 comprises 14 residues. For the CDR3, the DNA is TGTGCCAGCAGTTTAGGCGCGAACACCGGGGAGCTGTTTTTT. It encodes CASSLGANTGELFF.

Concerning this clonotype: The library was built for alpha chains, so this beta chain is an off-target read and its size means little. J is TRBJ1-6 and V is TRBV5-8; 8 nucleotides match TRBD1. This CDR3 spans 15 amino acids. With V trimmed by 4 bases and J by 13 bases, 13 bases remained unmatched. In germline, CDR1 is SGHTS, CDR2 YDEGEE. This CDR3 reads CASSPTGQGASPLHF. The CDR3 DNA sequence: TGTGCCAGCAGCCCGACTGGACAGGGTGCGAGCCCCCTCCACTTT.

Concerning this clonotype itself: A library prepared for alpha chains yielded this beta chain as an off-target read; its size is of little meaning. This rearrangement joins TRBV7-2 to TRBJ2-1; the D gene is possibly TRBD2 (5 bases). The V gene lost 1 base and the J gene lost 8 bases, with 12 bases spanning the gap. The CDR3 is 14 residues long. CDR1 and CDR2 (germline): SGHTA, FQGNSA. Written as DNA, the CDR3 is TGTGCCAGCAGCTTAGGAAGAGGGCGGCATGAGCAGTTCTTC. This codes for CASSLGRGRHEQFF.

The table lists this clonotype with many counts. A library made for alpha chains picked up this beta chain off target, so its size means little. The J gene is TRBJ1-5, the V gene TRBV3-1; D gene ambiguous. The CDR3 is 12 residues long. Germline V gives CDR1 LGHDT, CDR2 YNNKEL (reference sequence). The V end was cut by 4 bases, the J end by 8 bases, with 9 bases between. In DNA, the CDR3 is TGTGCCAGCAGCCGTGACGGGAAGCCCCAGCATTTT. Translating gives CASSRDGKPQHF.

This clonotype was picked up many times. For a library built for alpha chains, this beta chain is a stray read; little rests on its size. The V gene is TRBV12-3 or TRBV12-4, the J gene TRBJ1-6, with D uncertain. This CDR3 is built from 13 residues. Trimming removed 6 bases from V and 7 bases from J, with 10 bases in between. The CDR3 DNA reads TGTGCCAGCAGAAGGACCTTAAATTCACCCCTCCACTTT. Translation: CASRRTLNSPLHF.

This clonotype was detected ten times or more. This beta chain represents an off-target read in a library built for alpha chains; its size is of limited meaning. The V gene is TRBV14, the J gene TRBJ2-5; TRBD2 matches 11 bases. The junction had 9 bases not matched to a gene; V was cut back by 0 bases and J by 3 bases. This CDR3 has 18 amino acids. Looked up from germline, CDR1 is SGHDN and CDR2 is FVKESK. The CDR3 here is CASSQESSGGPFEETQYF. As DNA, the CDR3 is TGTGCCAGCAGCCAAGAATCTAGCGGGGGGCCATTCGAAGAGACCCAGTACTTC.

Comment on this clonotype: This beta chain was picked up by a library intended for alpha chains and is off target, so its count carries little meaning. The chain uses TRBV20-1 and TRBJ2-1, with D perhaps matching TRBD1 (6 bases). This CDR3 is 12 amino acids long. V was pared by 3 bases and J by 11 bases, with 14 bases between. Germline V lookup: CDR1 DFQATT, CDR2 SNEGSKA (reference sequence). CDR3 protein: CSARQQGGKQFF. CDR3 coding DNA: TGCAGTGCTAGGCAACAAGGGGGAAAGCAGTTCTTC.

Concerning this clonotype: Since it is a stray read in a library aimed at alpha chains, this beta chain has a size that is not meaningful. The J gene is TRBJ2-3, the V gene TRBV24-1; D perhaps matches TRBD1 (6 bases). This CDR3 is built from 16 residues. Trimming shortened V by 1 base and J by 1 base, and 11 bases separated the two germline ends. Germline values: CDR1 KGHDR, CDR2 SFDVKD. This CDR3 is CATSDLRDTRTDTQYF. In nucleotides, the CDR3 is TGTGCCACCAGTGATTTACGGGACACACGCACAGATACGCAGTATTTT.

This clonotype showed up many times. Being off target in a library aimed at alpha chains, this beta chain has a size of little meaning. V usage is TRBV28 and J usage is TRBJ2-1; the D is unclear. The germline V and J ends were trimmed by 6 bases and 6 bases, with 9 bases remaining between them. Germline CDR1 MDHEN, CDR2 SYDVKM. The CDR3 is 12 residues long. Written as DNA, the CDR3 is TGTGCCAGCAGGGTAGCTGGCAATGAGCAGTTCTTC. As protein: CASRVAGNEQFF.

This clonotype was detected many times. A library made for alpha chains picked up this beta chain off target, so its size means little. The chain couples TRBV20-1 to TRBJ1-5, with TRBD1 identical over 7 bases. The germline V gene encodes CDR1 DFQATT and CDR2 SNEGSKA (reference sequence). With 6 bases clipped from V and 3 bases from J, the junction kept 11 bases outside the gene matches. This CDR3 comprises 15 residues. The CDR3 protein is CSAEAIGTVNQPQHF. CDR3 sequence (DNA): TGCAGTGCCGAGGCGATCGGGACAGTCAATCAGCCCCAGCATTTT.

By share, this clonotype counts as medium-sized (0.01 to 0.1%). Because this beta chain is a stray read in a library intended to capture alpha chains, its abundance should not be given much weight. This sequence joins TRBV28 and TRBJ1-5, with 7 bases matching TRBD1. The CDR3 sequence is 13 residues long. Germline trimming cut 5 bases from V and 5 bases from J; bases unmatched to any gene: 3. The germline gives CDR1 MDHEN, CDR2 SYDVKM. CDR3 sequence (DNA): TGTGCCAGCAGTCGAGACAGGGATCAGCCCCAGCATTTT. Translation gives CASSRDRDQPQHF. The whole variable domain, filled in from reference TRBV28 and TRBJ1-5, reads DVKVTQSSRYLVKRTGEKVFLECVQDMDHENMFWYRQDPGLGLRLIYFSYDVKMKEKGDIPEGYSVSREKKERFSLILESASTNQTSMYLCASSRDRDQPQHFGDGTRLSIL.

This clonotype is judged medium-sized. This beta chain is an off-target read within a library intended for alpha chains, so its frequency means little. This chain links TRBV11-2 with TRBJ2-2; D call uncertain. Per the germline V gene, CDR1 is SGHAT and CDR2 is FQNNGV. V was pared by 4 bases and J by 0 bases, with 9 bases between. The CDR3 extends over 15 amino acids. The CDR3 DNA follows: TGTGCCAGCAGCTGGGTCGCATCGAACACCGGGGAGCTGTTTTTT. Amino acid sequence: CASSWVASNTGELFF.

This clonotype turned up a few times. This beta chain is off target for a library built for alpha chains, so its abundance means little. The chain joins TRBV25-1 to TRBJ2-5; D is undetermined. Germline CDR1 reads MGHDK; CDR2 reads SYGVNS. The CDR3 extends over 14 amino acids. The V gene lost 0 bases and the J gene lost 6 bases, with 11 bases spanning the gap. The CDR3: CASSEYPKYQTQYF. The CDR3 nucleotides are TGTGCCAGCAGTGAATACCCAAAGTACCAGACCCAGTACTTC.

A remark on this clonotype: The size of this beta chain means little, since it is a stray read in a library made for alpha chains. The chain recombines TRBV19 with TRBJ1-1; no clear D gene. CDR1 and CDR2 from the germline V gene are LNHDA and SQIVND (reference sequence). CDR3 length equals 12 residues. V lost 4 bases to trimming and J lost 10 bases, with 13 bases between them. CDR3 sequence (DNA): TGTGCCAGTAGTAGGGGAAGAGAGCTAGCTTTCTTT. Translating it yields CASSRGRELAFF.

This clonotype came up many times. A library prepared for alpha chains yielded this beta chain as an off-target read; its size is of little meaning. The gene calls are TRBV4-3 and TRBJ1-6; no firm D call. Germline V CDR1 and CDR2: LGHNA, YSLEER. V lost 0 bases to trimming and J lost 10 bases, with 16 bases between them. The CDR3 spans 16 residues. The CDR3 region is CASSQDSTGRRSPLHF. The CDR3 DNA reads as TGCGCCAGCAGCCAAGATTCAACTGGCAGGAGGTCACCCCTCCACTTT.

This clonotype was recorded a few times. Because this beta chain is a stray read in a library intended to capture alpha chains, its abundance should not be given much weight. This sequence joins TRBV7-2 and TRBJ2-6, with 8 nucleotides matching TRBD1. Germline V gene lookup returns CDR1 SGHTA and CDR2 FQGNSA. The CDR3 totals 18 residues. V lost 1 base, J lost 1 base, and 6 bases stayed unmatched. CDR3 bases: TGTGCCAGCAGCTTAGGGTGGACAGGGAGATCTGGGGCCAACGTCCTGACTTTC. Translated: CASSLGWTGRSGANVLTF. The full variable domain, its missing parts supplied by reference TRBV7-2 and TRBJ2-6, is GAGVSQSPSNKVTEKGKDVELRCDPISGHTALYWYRQSLGQGLEFLIYFQGNSAPDKSGLPSDRFSAERTGGSVSTLTIQRTQQEDSAVYLCASSLGWTGRSGANVLTFGAGSRLTVL.

In its sample, this clonotype was seen many times. With the library built for alpha chains, this beta chain is off target and its frequency is not meaningful. The chain recombines TRBV4-2 with TRBJ1-2; the D gene is possibly TRBD1 (6 bases). The CDR3 is 15 amino acids. Per the germline V gene, CDR1 is LGHNA and CDR2 is YNFKEQ. V lost 1 base and J 1 base, leaving 10 bases between the germline ends. The CDR3 reads CASSQVQGSNYGYTF. In DNA form, the CDR3 reads TGTGCCAGCAGCCAAGTTCAGGGGAGTAACTATGGCTACACCTTC.

This clonotype was counted at least ten times. As an off-target read in a library built for alpha chains, this beta chain has a frequency of little significance. Written as DNA, the CDR3 is TGCAGTGCTAGATTTCAACTAGCGGGGGATACGCAGTATTTT. Its protein product is CSARFQLAGDTQYF. The gene calls are TRBV20-1 and TRBJ2-3, with 10 bases identical to TRBD2. Germline V gives CDR1 DFQATT, CDR2 SNEGSKA (reference sequence). This CDR3 has 14 amino acids. The J segment lost 6 bases and the V segment lost 2 bases, leaving 5 bases of the junction unmatched.

Relative to its sample, this clonotype is medium-sized. The library was designed around alpha chains, so this beta chain is a stray read whose abundance carries little weight. V and J are TRBV11-2 and TRBJ2-5; the D gene is possibly TRBD1 (5 bases). CDR1 and CDR2 (germline): SGHAT, FQNNGV. The CDR3 sequence is 14 residues long. Trimming took off 0 bases at V and 8 bases at J, with 13 bases between the two ends. CDR3 bases: TGTGCCAGCAGCTTAGACCTAGGAGACAGAACCCAGTACTTC. Protein sequence: CASSLDLGDRTQYF.

In the case of this clonotype: The library was designed around alpha chains, so this beta chain is a stray read whose abundance carries little weight. The chain carries TRBV16 and TRBJ1-3; D remains unclear. The CDR3 runs 15 residues. CDR1 and CDR2 from the germline V gene are KGHSY and FQNENV. V was cut by 0 bases and J by 4 bases, with 10 bases left in between. CDR3 sequence: CASSQSGWSGNTIYF. CDR3 DNA sequence: TGTGCCAGCAGCCAATCGGGATGGTCGGGAAACACCATATATTTT.

This clonotype was seen ten or more times. The library was built for alpha chains, so this beta chain is an off-target read and its size means little. The chain links TRBV6-2 or TRBV6-3 to TRBJ2-5; D is unclear. Looked up from germline, CDR1 is MNHEY and CDR2 is SVGEGT. The CDR3 sequence is 14 residues long. Trimming pared 6 bases from V and 0 bases from J, leaving 11 bases between. DNA of the CDR3: TGTGCCAGCAGCCGCGACAACAACCAAGAGACCCAGTACTTC. It encodes CASSRDNNQETQYF.

This clonotype is medium-sized (0.01 to 0.1%) by share. Little can be read into the size of this beta chain, an off-target read in a library designed for alpha chains. The chain employs TRBV5-1 and TRBJ2-7, with D possibly called TRBD1 or TRBD2 (5 bases each). The length of the CDR3 is 16 residues. Germline V gene data show CDR1 as SGHRS and CDR2 as YFSETQ. Trimming removed 4 bases from V and 0 bases from J, with 17 bases in between. Here the CDR3 DNA reads TGCGCCAGCAGCCCCACCGGGACGCCTAGCTCCTACGAGCAGTACTTC. This codes for CASSPTGTPSSYEQYF. Variable domain in full (rest from reference TRBV5-1 and TRBJ2-7): KAGVTQTPRYLIKTRGQQVTLSCSPISGHRSVSWYQQTPGQGLQFLFEYFSETQRNKGNFPGRFSGRQFSNSRSEMNVSTLELGDSALYLCASSPTGTPSSYEQYFGPGTRLTVT.

In the case of this clonotype: With the library built for alpha chains, this beta chain is off target and its frequency is not meaningful. As DNA, the CDR3 is TGCAGTGCCGACAACAGGGGGACCTATGGCTACACCTTC. It yields the protein CSADNRGTYGYTF. This chain joins TRBV20-1 and TRBJ1-2; TRBD1 matches 8 bases. Germline CDR1 is DFQATT and CDR2 is SNEGSKA (reference sequence). CDR3 size: 13 residues. With V trimmed by 6 bases and J by 4 bases, 7 bases remained unmatched.

This clonotype was counted ten times or more. The library was designed around alpha chains, so this beta chain is a stray read whose abundance carries little weight. The chain combines TRBV20-1 with TRBJ1-2; no definite D call. This CDR3 contains 12 residues. Germline V gene data show CDR1 as DFQATT and CDR2 as SNEGSKA (reference sequence). The germline V and J ends were trimmed by 3 bases and 8 bases, with 13 bases remaining between them. The CDR3 sequence is CSASAVYGGYTF. In DNA, the CDR3 is TGCAGTGCTAGTGCAGTCTATGGGGGCTACACCTTC.

With respect to this clonotype: A library prepared for alpha chains yielded this beta chain as an off-target read; its size is of little meaning. The chain joins TRBV7-2 to TRBJ1-1; possible D gene TRBD1, 5 bases. Germline V lookup: CDR1 SGHTA, CDR2 FQGNSA. V lost 6 bases to trimming and J lost 2 bases, with 19 bases between them. The CDR3 is made up of 16 amino acids. CDR3 nucleotide sequence: TGTGCCAGCAGAGCCATACAACAGACAGTTAACACTGAAGCTTTCTTT. Its protein is CASRAIQQTVNTEAFF.

With regard to this clonotype: Since it is a stray read in a library aimed at alpha chains, this beta chain has a size that is not meaningful. The V call is TRBV27, the J call TRBJ2-1; D is tentatively TRBD1 or TRBD2 (5 bases each). The germline gives CDR1 MNHEY, CDR2 SMNVEV (reference sequence). V gave up 2 bases and J gave up 0 bases, with 8 bases separating them. CDR3 length equals 15 residues. This chain's CDR3 is CASSLEGPSYNEQFF. The CDR3 DNA reads as TGTGCCAGCAGTTTAGAGGGACCCTCCTACAATGAGCAGTTCTTC.